One and the same sample provided the 9 T cell receptor beta chains below, sequenced in a study of post-analysis software for immune sequencing data. Antigens of these TCRs are unknown. Every TCR beta cDNA library bore unique molecular identifiers. From the PCR reads, TCRdb called clonotypes with MiXCR, one entry per CDR3 protein. This table has a few hundred thousand distinct CDR3 sequences, approximately 33% appearing once. Points from the study as a whole: Comparison of patients with controls showed a handful of TRBV segments more frequent in patients, TRBV5-6, TRBV5-1 and TRBV20-1 among them.

The sequenced material came from blood. These receptor sequences come from a girl aged 5-17 years with multiple sclerosis.

In its sample, this clonotype was seen a few times. The rearrangement joins TRBV29-1 to TRBJ2-1; D possibly corresponds to TRBD1 (6 bases). Trimming removed 5 bases at V and 0 bases at J, with 8 bases between. The germline V gene encodes CDR1 SQVTM and CDR2 ANQGSEA. The length of the CDR3 is 13 residues. Here the CDR3 DNA reads TGCAGCGTTAGGGGGATCTCCTACAATGAGCAGTTCTTC. It translates to CSVRGISYNEQFF.

The chain joins TRBV4-2 to TRBJ2-1; D uncertain. Trimming took 4 bases from V and 12 from J, leaving 13 bases between them. The CDR3 covers 12 residues. Germline V gene data show CDR1 as LGHNA and CDR2 as YNFKEQ. The CDR3 DNA reads TGTGCCAGCAGCCCCGAGTTGGGTGGGCAGTTCTTC. As protein: CASSPELGGQFF.

This chain connects TRBV4-2 to TRBJ2-3; 10 nucleotides match TRBD2. This CDR3 contains 21 residues. Germline V gives CDR1 LGHNA, CDR2 YNFKEQ. Trimming took 3 bases from V and 1 from J; bases not matched to a gene: 19. In nucleotides, the CDR3 is TGTGCCAGCAGCCATACCCGGACTAGCGGCGGCTTTAGAGGCGGCACAGATACGCAGTATTTT. Its translation: CASSHTRTSGGFRGGTDTQYF.

The chain is built from TRBV4-2 and TRBJ2-4, with 12 bases matching TRBD2. The CDR3 sequence is 16 residues long. V lost 4 bases to trimming and J lost 0 bases; unmatched junction nucleotides: 1. Per germline, CDR1 LGHNA and CDR2 YNFKEQ. CDR3 region: CASSPSGGEAKNIQYF. In DNA, the CDR3 is TGTGCCAGCAGCCCTAGCGGGGGGGAAGCCAAAAACATTCAGTACTTC.

Only a few counts were recorded for this clonotype. The V and J genes are TRBV5-1 and TRBJ2-7; D is possibly TRBD1 (5 bases). Germline CDR1 and CDR2: SGHRS and YFSETQ. This CDR3 comprises 15 residues. The ends were cut back, 7 bases at V and 1 base at J, with 18 bases in the middle. Here the CDR3 DNA reads TGCGCCAGCGCCTCAAGGGTGAGACAGTCCTACGAGCAGTACTTC. Translation gives CASASRVRQSYEQYF. The entire variable domain, with the rest obtained from reference TRBV5-1 and TRBJ2-7, is as follows: KAGVTQTPRYLIKTRGQQVTLSCSPISGHRSVSWYQQTPGQGLQFLFEYFSETQRNKGNFPGRFSGRQFSNSRSEMNVSTLELGDSALYLCASASRVRQSYEQYFGPGTRLTVT.

This clonotype appeared a few times. The genes are TRBV10-3 and TRBJ1-5; weak D call: TRBD1 (5 bases). CDR3 length: 14 amino acids. The germline V gene has CDR1 ENHRY and CDR2 SYGVKD. The V gene lost 5 bases and the J gene lost 9 bases, with 17 bases spanning the gap. DNA for the CDR3: TGTGCCATCAGTTCGAGGGGAGAGGGGAGGCCCCAGCATTTT. It specifies CAISSRGEGRPQHF.

The CDR3 is CSAPSPRDYYSTDTQYF. CDR3 bases: TGCAGTGCTCCCTCCCCCCGGGACTACTATAGCACAGATACGCAGTATTTT. The chain carries TRBV20-1 and TRBJ2-3, with 7 nucleotides matching TRBD2. Germline V gene lookup returns CDR1 DFQATT and CDR2 SNEGSKA (reference sequence). The CDR3 spans 17 residues. The V and J ends lost 5 bases and 0 bases, in that order; junction bases with no gene match: 14.

V gene TRBV29-1 combines with J gene TRBJ1-1; D may be TRBD1 (6 bases). There are 13 residues in the CDR3. The ends were cut back, 4 bases at V and 6 bases at J, with 15 bases in the middle. Germline V lookup: CDR1 SQVTM, CDR2 ANQGSEA. CDR3 bases: TGCAGCGTTGGAACAGGGAGGGACGCTGAAGCTTTCTTT. Amino acid sequence: CSVGTGRDAEAFF.

This clonotype was detected a few times. This sequence joins TRBV7-9 and TRBJ2-1, with unresolved D. CDR1 SEHNR and CDR2 FQNEAQ come from the germline V gene (reference sequence). The CDR3 runs 12 residues. Trimming removed 1 base from V and 7 bases from J, with 5 bases in between. The CDR3 loop reads CASSLEWNEQFF. CDR3 nucleotide sequence: TGTGCCAGCAGCTTAGAATGGAATGAGCAGTTCTTC.